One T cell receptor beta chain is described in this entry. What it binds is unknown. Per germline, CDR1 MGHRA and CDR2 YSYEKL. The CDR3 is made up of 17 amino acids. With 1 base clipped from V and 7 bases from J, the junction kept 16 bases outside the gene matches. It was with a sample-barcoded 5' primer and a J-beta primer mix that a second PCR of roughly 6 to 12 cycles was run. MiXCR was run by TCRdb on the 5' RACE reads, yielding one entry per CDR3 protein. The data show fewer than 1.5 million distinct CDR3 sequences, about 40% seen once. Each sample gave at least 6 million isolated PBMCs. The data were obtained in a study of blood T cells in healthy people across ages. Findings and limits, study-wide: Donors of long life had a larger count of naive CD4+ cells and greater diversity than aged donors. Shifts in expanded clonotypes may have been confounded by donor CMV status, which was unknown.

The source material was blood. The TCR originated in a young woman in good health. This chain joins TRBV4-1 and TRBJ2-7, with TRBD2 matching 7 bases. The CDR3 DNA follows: TGCGCCAGCAGCCAAGTTCTTCTAGCGGAAACCTACAATGAGCAGTACTTC. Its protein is CASSQVLLAETYNEQYF.